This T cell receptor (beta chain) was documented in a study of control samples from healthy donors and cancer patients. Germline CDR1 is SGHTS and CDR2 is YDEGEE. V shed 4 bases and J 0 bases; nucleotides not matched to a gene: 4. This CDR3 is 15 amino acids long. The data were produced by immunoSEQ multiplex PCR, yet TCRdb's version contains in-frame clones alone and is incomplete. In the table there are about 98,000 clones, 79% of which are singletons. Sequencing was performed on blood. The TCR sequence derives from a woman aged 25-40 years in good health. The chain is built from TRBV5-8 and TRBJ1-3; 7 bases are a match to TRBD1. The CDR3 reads CASSLGTASGNTIYF. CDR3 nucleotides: TGTGCCAGCAGCCTTGGGACAGCCTCTGGAAACACCATATATTTT.